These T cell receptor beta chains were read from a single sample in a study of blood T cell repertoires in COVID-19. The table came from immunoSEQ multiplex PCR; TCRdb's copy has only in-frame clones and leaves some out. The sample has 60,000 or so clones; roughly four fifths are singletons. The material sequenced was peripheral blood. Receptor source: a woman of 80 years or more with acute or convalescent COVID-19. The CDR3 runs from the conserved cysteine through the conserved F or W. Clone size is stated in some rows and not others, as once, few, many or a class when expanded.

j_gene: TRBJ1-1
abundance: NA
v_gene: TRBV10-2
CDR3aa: CASSESNEGAFF

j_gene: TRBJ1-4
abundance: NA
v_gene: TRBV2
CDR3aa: CASNSQKNEKLFF

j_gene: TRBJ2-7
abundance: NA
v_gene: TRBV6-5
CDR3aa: CASSYGTVPYEQYF

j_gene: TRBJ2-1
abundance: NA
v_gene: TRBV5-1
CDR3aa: CASSPDRGPYNEQFF

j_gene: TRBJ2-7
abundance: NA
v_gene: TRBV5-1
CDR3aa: CASSGRSGGEQYF

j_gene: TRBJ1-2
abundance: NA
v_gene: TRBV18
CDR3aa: CASSPRGQGVNYGYTF

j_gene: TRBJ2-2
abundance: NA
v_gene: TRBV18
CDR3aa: CASATNRANTGELFF

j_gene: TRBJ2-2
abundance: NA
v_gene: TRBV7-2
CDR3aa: CASSLAELFTGELFF

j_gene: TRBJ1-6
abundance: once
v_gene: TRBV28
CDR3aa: CASSPRDSYNSPLHF

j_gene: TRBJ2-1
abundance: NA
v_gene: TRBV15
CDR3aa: CATSHALAGVYNEQFF

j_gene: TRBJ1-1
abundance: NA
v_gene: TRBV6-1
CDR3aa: CASSENWGDEAFF

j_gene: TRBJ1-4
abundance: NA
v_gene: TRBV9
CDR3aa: CASSVLQGGEKLFF

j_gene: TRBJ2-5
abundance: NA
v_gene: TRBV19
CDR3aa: CASSITGAQETQYF

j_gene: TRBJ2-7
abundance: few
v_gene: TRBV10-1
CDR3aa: CASSVISYEQYF

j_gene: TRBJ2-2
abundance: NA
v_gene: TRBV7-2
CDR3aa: CASSLVRGLENGELFF

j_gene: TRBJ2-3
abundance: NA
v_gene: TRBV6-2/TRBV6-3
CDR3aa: CASSKSPRGDPTDTQYF

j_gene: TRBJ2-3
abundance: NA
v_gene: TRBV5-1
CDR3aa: CASSLGTVGDTQYF

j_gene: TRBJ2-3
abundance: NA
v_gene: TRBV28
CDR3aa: CASRPLLAGRKDTQYF

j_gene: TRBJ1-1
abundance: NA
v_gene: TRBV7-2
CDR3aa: CASSPGSWGTEAFF

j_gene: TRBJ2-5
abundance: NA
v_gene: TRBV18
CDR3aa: CASSQDYQETQYF

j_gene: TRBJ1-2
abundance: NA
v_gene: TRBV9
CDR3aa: CASSVGQGVRDGYTF

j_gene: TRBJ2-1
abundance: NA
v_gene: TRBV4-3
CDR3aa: CASSQDSRSNEQFF

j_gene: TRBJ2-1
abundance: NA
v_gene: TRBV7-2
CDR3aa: CASSLVSGTGGLNEQFF

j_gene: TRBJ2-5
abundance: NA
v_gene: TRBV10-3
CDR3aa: CATRQGEEETQYF

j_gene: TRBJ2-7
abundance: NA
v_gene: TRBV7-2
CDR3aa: CASSLAGVGAYEQYF

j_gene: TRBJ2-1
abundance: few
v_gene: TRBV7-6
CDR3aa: CASSLVRGNEQFF

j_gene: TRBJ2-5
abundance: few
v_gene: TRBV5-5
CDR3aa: CASSPSTGAGQETQYF

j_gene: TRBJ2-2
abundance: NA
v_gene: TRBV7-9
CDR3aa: CASSLANSGELFF

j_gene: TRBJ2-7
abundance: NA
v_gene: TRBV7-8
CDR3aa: CASSLNLRFAGESYEQYF

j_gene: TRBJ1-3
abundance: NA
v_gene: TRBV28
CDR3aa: CASSFRSGRGNTIYF

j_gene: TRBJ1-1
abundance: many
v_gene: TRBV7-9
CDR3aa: CASSRSGNTEAFF

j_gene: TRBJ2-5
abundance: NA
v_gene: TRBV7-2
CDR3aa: CASSSRDRGRETQYF

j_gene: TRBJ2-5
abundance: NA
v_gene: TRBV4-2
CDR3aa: CASSSEWGEETQYF

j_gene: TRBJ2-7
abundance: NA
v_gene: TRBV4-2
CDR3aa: CASSQDRDYSYEQYF

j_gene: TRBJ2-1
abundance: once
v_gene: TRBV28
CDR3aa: CASSSRLAAIFEQFF

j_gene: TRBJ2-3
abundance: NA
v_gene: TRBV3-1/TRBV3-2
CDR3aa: CASSLGGSTQYF

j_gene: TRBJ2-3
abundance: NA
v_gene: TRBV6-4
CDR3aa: CATSSRTGGADTQYF

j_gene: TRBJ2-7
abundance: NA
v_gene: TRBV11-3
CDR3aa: CASSLGGQIYEQYF

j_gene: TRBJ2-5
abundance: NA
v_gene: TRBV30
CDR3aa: CAWSVGGGGETQYF

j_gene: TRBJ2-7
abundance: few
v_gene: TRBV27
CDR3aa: CASSPSGIYEQYF

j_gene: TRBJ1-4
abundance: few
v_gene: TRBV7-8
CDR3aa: CASSLQGAVGKLFF

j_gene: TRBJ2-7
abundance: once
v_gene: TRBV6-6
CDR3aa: CASSPRSSGIIPHEQYF

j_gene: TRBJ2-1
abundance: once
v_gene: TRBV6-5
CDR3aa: CASTPGQGRNEQFF

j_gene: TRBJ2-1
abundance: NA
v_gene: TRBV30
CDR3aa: CAWSAGAGADEQFF

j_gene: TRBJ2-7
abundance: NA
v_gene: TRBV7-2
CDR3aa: CASSRGTGRTLTYEQYF

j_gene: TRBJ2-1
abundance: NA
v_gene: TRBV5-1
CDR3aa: CASSLGLAGDTEQFF

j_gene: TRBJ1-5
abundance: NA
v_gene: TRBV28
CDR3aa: CASSPAGTGVEYNQPQHF

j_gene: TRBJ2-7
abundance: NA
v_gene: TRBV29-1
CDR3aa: CSTRRGHEQYF

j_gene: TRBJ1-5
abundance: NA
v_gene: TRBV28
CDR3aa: CASSSILTATSNQPQHF

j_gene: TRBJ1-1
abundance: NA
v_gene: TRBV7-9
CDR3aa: CAGNTMGGTEAFF

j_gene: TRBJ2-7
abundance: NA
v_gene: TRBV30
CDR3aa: CAWSLRDRVVYEQYF

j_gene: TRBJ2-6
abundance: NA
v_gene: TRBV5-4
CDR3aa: CASSLGGPGANVLTF

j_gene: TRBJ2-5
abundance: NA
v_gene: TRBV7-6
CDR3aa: CASSPLGSGETQYF

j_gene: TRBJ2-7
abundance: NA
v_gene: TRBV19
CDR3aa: CASTPTGGIYEQYF

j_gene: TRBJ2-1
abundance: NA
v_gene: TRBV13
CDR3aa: CASRERDNEQFF

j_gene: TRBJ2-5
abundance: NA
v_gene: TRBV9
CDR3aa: CASSVASGNLETQYF

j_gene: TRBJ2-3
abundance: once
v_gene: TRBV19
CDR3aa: CASSRNRRRSTDTQYF

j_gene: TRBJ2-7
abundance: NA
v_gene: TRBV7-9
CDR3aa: CASSQGGTAQYF

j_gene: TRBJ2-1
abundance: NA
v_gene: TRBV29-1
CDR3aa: CSVEGEGRGFF

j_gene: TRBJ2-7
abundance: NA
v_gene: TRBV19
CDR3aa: CASSSRTGGYEQYF